The 19 T cell receptor beta chains in this list originate from one sample, sequenced in a study of blood T cell repertoires in COVID-19. Sequenced by immunoSEQ multiplex PCR; TCRdb stores in-frame clones only, minus some. The sample contains approximately 200,000 clones, 75% to 90% of which appear only once. Material: PBMCs or T cells enriched from blood (not recorded which). The receptors originated from a man aged 40-49 years who had recovered from COVID-19.

This clone was seen a few times. J is TRBJ1-4 and V is TRBV7-9, with a tentative D call TRBD1 (6 bases). This CDR3 is built from 15 residues. Germline V CDR1 and CDR2: SEHNR, FQNEAQ (reference sequence). The V end was cut by 5 bases, the J end by 5 bases, with 15 bases between. For the CDR3, the DNA is TGTGCCAGCAGCCCCCAACAGGGCCCGAATGAAAAACTGTTTTTT. It translates to CASSPQQGPNEKLFF.

The chain is built from TRBV2 and TRBJ2-1; D ambiguous. The CDR3 is made up of 11 amino acids. In germline, CDR1 is SNHLY, CDR2 FYNNEI. Trimming took 4 bases from V and 13 from J, leaving 11 bases between them. CDR3 nucleotide sequence: TGTGCCAGCAGTGTTCAGGCTGGTCAGTTCTTC. Protein: CASSVQAGQFF.

The gene calls are TRBV30 and TRBJ1-1, with TRBD1 identical over 12 bases. The germline V gene encodes CDR1 GTSNPN and CDR2 SVGIG (reference sequence). The trim removed 2 bases at V and 3 bases at J, leaving 10 bases unmatched. The CDR3 is 17 residues long. CDR3 sequence reads: CAWSQGTGGFRDTEAFF. Written as DNA, the CDR3 is TGTGCCTGGAGTCAAGGGACAGGGGGCTTTAGGGACACTGAAGCTTTCTTT.

As to this clone: Other DNA sequences within the sample encode an identical CDR3. V usage is TRBV19 and J usage is TRBJ2-1; weak D call: TRBD1 (6 bases). Germline V gives CDR1 LNHDA, CDR2 SQIVND (reference sequence). The CDR3 consists of 14 residues. Trimming took off 5 bases at V and 4 bases at J, with 12 bases between the two ends. Written as DNA, the CDR3 is TGTGCCAGTAGTGCGAGGACAGCTTACAATGAGCAGTTCTTC. As protein: CASSARTAYNEQFF.

V is TRBV19 and J is TRBJ2-1; TRBD1 matches 7 bases. The CDR3 covers 18 residues. The junction had 8 bases not matched to a gene; V was cut back by 0 bases and J by 0 bases. Germline V lookup: CDR1 LNHDA, CDR2 SQIVND (reference sequence). The CDR3 region is CASSIDLGGPNSYNEQFF. The CDR3 DNA is TGTGCCAGTAGTATAGATCTAGGGGGCCCCAACTCCTACAATGAGCAGTTCTTC.

This chain uses TRBV25-1 with TRBJ1-2; D is unresolved. Trimming shortened V by 4 bases and J by 8 bases, and 14 bases separated the two germline ends. Germline V gene sequence: CDR1 MGHDK, CDR2 SYGVNS. This CDR3 has 13 amino acids. The CDR3 here is CASSATALRGYTF. The DNA of the CDR3 is TGTGCCAGCAGTGCTACCGCTCTGAGGGGCTACACCTTC.

In this sample, this clone turned up a few times. The genes are TRBV29-1 and TRBJ2-3, with TRBD2 identical over 11 bases. Germline V CDR1 and CDR2: SQVTM, ANQGSEA. The CDR3 is 14 amino acids. Trimming took 7 bases from V and 5 from J; bases not matched to a gene: 8. CDR3: CSAALAGVIDTQYF. As DNA, the CDR3 is TGCAGCGCTGCACTAGCGGGAGTCATAGATACGCAGTATTTT.

The chain's CDR3 is CASSEMYGVSYEQYF. CDR3 DNA sequence: TGTGCCAGCAGTGAAATGTACGGAGTATCCTACGAGCAGTACTTC. This chain joins TRBV6-1 and TRBJ2-7; D gene uncertain. This CDR3 region has 15 residues. With 2 bases removed from V and 1 base from J, the gap between germline ends came to 12 bases. The germline gives CDR1 MNHNS, CDR2 SASEGT.

This chain joins TRBV7-2 and TRBJ2-5; 8 positions match TRBD2. Germline V gene data show CDR1 as SGHTA and CDR2 as FQGNSA. V trimming: 0 bases; J trimming: 3 bases; junction bases outside the gene matches: 15. The CDR3 sequence is 19 residues long. The CDR3 here is CASSLARAGSGGDKETQYF. CDR3 in DNA: TGTGCCAGCAGCTTAGCAAGGGCCGGCAGCGGGGGAGATAAAGAGACCCAGTACTTC.

V is TRBV18 and J is TRBJ1-6, with TRBD1 matching 7 bases. The CDR3 extends over 16 amino acids. CDR1 and CDR2 from the germline V gene are KGHSH and LQKENI. V gave up 2 bases and J gave up 7 bases; unmatched junction bases: 8. The CDR3 protein is CASSPDRAIRNSPLHF. CDR3 nucleotides: TGTGCCAGCTCACCAGACAGGGCGATTCGAAATTCACCCCTCCACTTT.

The chain employs TRBV24-1 and TRBJ1-5, with D tentatively TRBD1 (6 bases). The V end lost 8 bases, the J end lost 0 bases, and 7 bases lay between the germline ends. The CDR3 loop spans 13 amino acids. CDR1 KGHDR and CDR2 SFDVKD come from the germline V gene. Here the CDR3 reads CATNRDSNQPQHF. CDR3 in DNA: TGTGCCACCAACAGGGATAGCAATCAGCCCCAGCATTTT.

The chain couples TRBV2 to TRBJ2-7; D is ambiguous. The V and J ends lost 4 bases and 8 bases respectively, with 18 bases between them. Looked up from germline, CDR1 is SNHLY and CDR2 is FYNNEI. This CDR3 spans 14 amino acids. DNA for the CDR3: TGTGCCAGCAGTGGAAGATCACTTCCTACGAAGCAGTACTTC. Residues: CASSGRSLPTKQYF.

This chain uses TRBV7-9 with TRBJ2-5; 10 bases are shared with TRBD2. The CDR3 is made up of 13 amino acids. The germline V gene encodes CDR1 SEHNR and CDR2 FQNEAQ (reference sequence). This CDR3 is CAWDGLAGETQYF. CDR3 DNA sequence: TGTGCTTGGGACGGGCTAGCGGGGGAAACCCAGTACTTC. Using reference TRBV7-9 and TRBJ2-5 for the parts outside the CDR3, the full variable domain is DTGVSQNPRHKITKRGQNVTFRCDPISEHNRLYWYRQTLGQGPEFLTYFQNEAQLEKSRLLSDRFSAERPKGSFSTLEIQRTEQGDSAMYLCAWDGLAGETQYFGPGTRLLVL.

The chain is built from TRBV7-7 and TRBJ1-1; D remains unclear. Germline V lookup: CDR1 SSHAT, CDR2 FNYEAQ (reference sequence). The CDR3 contains 13 residues. The V end lost 5 bases, the J end lost 3 bases, and 10 bases lay between the germline ends. This CDR3 is CASSATGYTEAFF. In DNA, the CDR3 is TGTGCCAGCAGCGCTACCGGGTACACTGAAGCTTTCTTT.

The rearrangement joins TRBV20-1 to TRBJ1-1, with D unclear. CDR1 is DFQATT and CDR2 is SNEGSKA in the germline V gene (reference sequence). Trimming pared 4 bases from V and 0 bases from J, leaving 3 bases between. The CDR3 runs to 11 residues. CDR3 in amino acids: CSAIVNTEAFF. The CDR3 bases are TGCAGTGCTATAGTGAACACTGAAGCTTTCTTT.

V and J are TRBV18 and TRBJ2-2, with D tentatively TRBD1 (8 bases). This CDR3 is built from 15 residues. The V and J ends lost 5 bases and 7 bases respectively, with 17 bases between them. Germline loops: CDR1 KGHSH, CDR2 LQKENI. This CDR3 is CASSSGQGGIGELFF. The CDR3 bases are TGTGCCAGCTCATCCGGACAGGGAGGGATCGGGGAGCTGTTTTTT.

The chain joins TRBV19 to TRBJ2-2; no reliable D call. The germline V gene has CDR1 LNHDA and CDR2 SQIVND (reference sequence). V shed 0 bases and J shed 5 bases, with 4 bases lying between them. CDR3 length equals 13 residues. CDR3 sequence: CASSIDPTGELFF. The CDR3 DNA follows: TGTGCCAGTAGTATAGACCCGACCGGGGAGCTGTTTTTT. Full variable domain (remainder filled in from reference TRBV19 and TRBJ2-2): DGGITQSPKYLFRKEGQNVTLSCEQNLNHDAMYWYRQDPGQGLRLIYYSQIVNDFQKGDIAEGYSVSREKKESFPLTVTSAQKNPTAFYLCASSIDPTGELFFGEGSRLTVL.

The J gene is TRBJ2-7, the V gene TRBV9; D remains ambiguous. Germline-derived CDR1 and CDR2 are SGDLS and YYNGEE. V was trimmed by 0 bases and J by 3 bases, leaving 7 bases between them. This CDR3 is built from 13 residues. This CDR3 reads CASSVGANYEQYF. Written as DNA, the CDR3 is TGTGCCAGCAGCGTAGGGGCTAACTACGAGCAGTACTTC. The full variable domain, its missing parts supplied by reference TRBV9 and TRBJ2-7, is DSGVTQTPKHLITATGQRVTLRCSPRSGDLSVYWYQQSLDQGLQFLIQYYNGEERAKGNILERFSAQQFPDLHSELNLSSLELGDSALYFCASSVGANYEQYFGPGTRLTVT.

This clone was seen only once. The rearrangement uses TRBV9 and TRBJ2-3; TRBD1 matches at 7 bases. Germline CDR1 and CDR2: SGDLS and YYNGEE. The CDR3 has 16 residues. The ends lost 0 bases at V and 2 bases at J; junction bases unmatched: 6. The CDR3 sequence: CASSVGGDRFTDTQYF. CDR3 in DNA: TGTGCCAGCAGCGTAGGAGGGGACAGATTCACAGATACGCAGTATTTT.